This T cell receptor (beta chain) was sequenced for a study of glioma-infiltrating T cells after dendritic cell vaccination. Findings of the study overall: Survival was not directly related to TCR clonality in these patients.

The CDR3 totals 13 residues. The V gene's germline CDR1 is SEHNR and CDR2 FQNEAQ (reference sequence). The V and J ends lost 2 bases and 1 base respectively, with 5 bases between them. Points on this clone: The antigen is unknown.

The time point was: after dendritic cell vaccination, including at tumor progression/relapse. Profiling relied on immunoSEQ multiplex PCR, and the TCRdb table lists in-frame clones only, not all of them. Seen here are about 82,000 clones, 80% to 85% observed once, and the top ten hold 6% to 8%. The sequence derives from a human donor with glioblastoma. Sequences were derived from blood, sampled after dendritic cell vaccination. The chain links TRBV7-9 to TRBJ1-1; D remains ambiguous. The DNA for the CDR3 is TGTGCCAGCAGCTTACAATCGAACACTGAAGCTTTCTTT. The encoded protein is CASSLQSNTEAFF.